This T cell receptor beta chain was captured by sequencing in a study of T cells after posttransplantation cyclophosphamide. Notes on the study in general: Tissue-infiltrating T cells from skin or gut overlapped little with blood T cells. After PTCy, TRB diversity resembled that of CNI/methotrexate controls. Donor CD8+ memory clones often dominated recipient blood repertoires at later times.

This CDR3 is 16 amino acids long. V dropped 3 bases and J dropped 6; count of bases not matched to a gene: 8. The V gene's germline CDR1 is MNHNY and CDR2 SVGAGI (reference sequence). There are a few counts of this clone. Its specificity is not known. Sequencing was performed with immunoSEQ multiplex PCR; in TCRdb, only in-frame clones are kept and a portion is missing. The sample shows under 20,000 clones, none of them appearing just once. A marrow graft followed busulfan-fludarabine conditioning, with cyclophosphamide on days +3 and +4. Here the sequenced sample was PBMCs, taken after allogeneic stem cell transplant with posttransplant cyclophosphamide. The V call is TRBV6-6, the J call TRBJ2-2; 9 bases match TRBD2. The sequence came from a female patient under 45 who received an allogeneic stem cell transplant from a related donor, was CMV-positive, and had no GVHD. Some T cells may be graft donor cells. The CDR3 is CASSYRLAGPSGELFF. In DNA, the CDR3 is TGTGCCAGCAGTTATAGGCTAGCGGGACCCTCCGGGGAGCTGTTTTTT.